This T cell receptor (beta chain) was captured in a study of shared clonotypes between healthy human individuals. TCRdb's table, derived via immunoSEQ multiplex PCR, lists solely in-frame clones and lacks some. This sample has 2 million to 3 million clones, with roughly 93% found just once. CDR1 is SGHTA, CDR2 FQGNSA, per germline. V gave up 1 base and J gave up 4 bases, with 15 bases separating them. There are 16 residues in the CDR3. Comment on this clone: Its antigen is not identified.

Regarding the study as a whole: Between four donors, naive CD4 clonotypes were shared at a level of about 5%.

The specimen sequenced was naive CD4+ T cells from PBMCs. The subset was: CD45RA+ positively selected. The source is a man aged 18-30 years in good health. Some clones in this sample may be carry-over from other donors' samples. The V and J genes are TRBV7-2 and TRBJ2-3; no definite D call. CDR3 region: CASSLEISPGADTQYF. In DNA form, the CDR3 reads TGTGCCAGCAGCTTAGAAATTAGCCCAGGCGCAGATACGCAGTATTTT.